These T cell receptor beta chains were read from a single sample in a study of T cell responses to AZD1222 COVID-19 vaccine. Produced via immunoSEQ multiplex PCR; TCRdb's table is partial and in-frame only. Of about 120,000 clones in the sample, more than 85% were seen once. Sequences were derived from peripheral blood, sampled on day 0 of AZD1222 vaccination. The receptors originated from an adult in good health. The CDR3 runs from the conserved cysteine through the conserved F or W. The D gene is left open where the match is weak. For some rows the clone size is stated as once, few or many, or as a class when expanded; others skip it.

-,TRBD1,TRBV5-4,TRBJ2-2,CASSLPGQGAGELFF,TGTGCCAGCAGCTTGCCGGGACAGGGGGCCGGGGAGCTGTTTTTT
-,-,TRBV19,TRBJ1-1,CASSIEGQYTEAFF,TGTGCCAGTAGTATAGAGGGGCAGTACACTGAAGCTTTCTTT
-,-,TRBV19,TRBJ2-3,CASADGLPTDTQYF,TGTGCCAGCGCGGACGGACTTCCCACAGATACGCAGTATTTT
-,-,TRBV6-4,TRBJ1-5,CATRLSSHYQPQHF,TGTGCCACCAGACTGAGTTCCCACTATCAGCCCCAGCATTTT
-,TRBD1,TRBV11-2,TRBJ1-4,CASSLTGGALNNEKLFF,TGTGCCAGCAGCCTAACAGGGGGCGCTTTAAATAATGAAAAACTGTTTTTT
-,TRBD2,TRBV30,TRBJ2-3,CAWSEVSGGPDTQYF,TGTGCCTGGAGTGAGGTCAGCGGGGGCCCAGATACGCAGTATTTT
medium-sized,TRBD1,TRBV11-2,TRBJ1-6,CASSASGTGGKSPLHF,TGTGCCAGCAGCGCCTCCGGGACAGGGGGCAAATCACCCCTCCACTTT
-,TRBD1,TRBV9,TRBJ1-2,CASSLPGTGYSNYGYTF,TGTGCCAGCAGCCTGCCCGGGACAGGTTACTCTAACTATGGCTACACCTTC
few,-,TRBV30,TRBJ1-6,CAWTGGFDNSPLHF,TGTGCCTGGACAGGAGGGTTCGATAATTCACCCCTCCACTTT
-,-,TRBV28,TRBJ1-5,CASSLWGGSSNQPQHF,TGTGCCAGCAGTTTATGGGGGGGCAGCAGCAATCAGCCCCAGCATTTT
-,-,TRBV5-6,TRBJ1-5,CASSFGESNQPQHF,TGTGCCAGCAGCTTTGGGGAGAGCAATCAGCCCCAGCATTTT
-,-,TRBV5-1,TRBJ2-3,CASSGSRGKVADTQYF,TGCGCCAGCAGCGGGTCTCGCGGGAAAGTGGCAGATACGCAGTATTTT
-,TRBD1,TRBV24-1,TRBJ2-7,CATSENRGDPYEQYF,TGTGCCACCAGTGAAAACAGGGGGGATCCCTACGAGCAGTACTTC
-,-,TRBV2,TRBJ1-2,CASSEAGQLYGYTF,TGTGCCAGCAGTGAAGCGGGCCAGCTCTATGGCTACACCTTC
-,TRBD2,TRBV3-1/TRBV3-2,TRBJ2-2,CASSPQAGVGYTGELFF,TGTGCCAGCAGCCCTCAAGCGGGGGTTGGGTACACCGGGGAGCTGTTTTTT
once,-,TRBV2,TRBJ1-3,CASSEAVGVGNTIYF,TGTGCCAGCAGTGAAGCGGTGGGCGTCGGAAACACCATATATTTT
-,-,TRBV2,TRBJ1-1,CASSPNTEAFF,TGTGCCAGCAGTCCGAACACTGAAGCTTTCTTT
-,TRBD1,TRBV6-5,TRBJ1-3,CASSSGDRGTRNTIYF,TGTGCCAGCAGTTCCGGCGACAGGGGGACGAGGAACACCATATATTTT
-,-,TRBV9,TRBJ1-3,CASSVGGSNSGNTIYF,TGTGCCAGCAGCGTAGGGGGAAGTAACTCTGGAAACACCATATATTTT
-,-,TRBV3-1/TRBV3-2,TRBJ1-1,CASSQVNTEAFF,TGTGCCAGCAGCCAAGTCAACACTGAAGCTTTCTTT
-,-,TRBV28,TRBJ1-5,CASSSGRGALGNQPQHF,TGTGCCAGCAGTTCAGGAAGGGGCGCCCTGGGCAATCAGCCCCAGCATTTT
-,TRBD1,TRBV5-4,TRBJ2-3,CASSGRTGKYTQYF,TGTGCCAGCAGCGGGCGGACAGGGAAATATACGCAGTATTTT
-,TRBD2,TRBV7-3,TRBJ2-1,CASSPRLAGGYNEQFF,TGTGCCAGCAGCCCCAGACTAGCGGGGGGCTACAATGAGCAGTTCTTC
-,-,TRBV3-1/TRBV3-2,TRBJ2-5,CASSPGFGVRQETQYF,TGTGCCAGCAGCCCCGGGTTCGGAGTCCGCCAAGAGACCCAGTACTTC
-,-,TRBV5-4,TRBJ1-2,CASSFGSLNYGYTF,TGTGCCAGCAGCTTTGGGTCGCTTAACTATGGCTACACCTTC
-,TRBD2,TRBV6-5,TRBJ2-7,CAHGRAFYEQYF,TGTGCCCACGGGAGGGCCTTCTACGAGCAGTACTTC
-,-,TRBV12-5,TRBJ2-1,CASGSTASRREQFF,TGTGCTAGTGGTTCCACGGCGTCAAGACGTGAGCAGTTCTTC
-,TRBD1,TRBV10-3,TRBJ1-2,CAISAGTANYGYTF,TGTGCCATCAGTGCCGGGACAGCCAACTATGGCTACACCTTC
-,-,TRBV5-4,TRBJ2-7,CASSAQRASYEQYF,TGTGCCAGCAGCGCCCAGCGGGCCTCCTACGAGCAGTACTTC
-,TRBD1,TRBV18,TRBJ1-6,CASSPPETGNSNSPLHF,TGTGCCAGCTCACCACCGGAGACAGGGAACTCCAATTCACCCCTCCACTTT
-,-,TRBV15,TRBJ1-2,CATSTWTDNYGYTF,TGTGCCACCAGCACCTGGACGGATAACTATGGCTACACCTTC
-,-,TRBV30,TRBJ2-3,CAWTSKDTQYF,TGTGCCTGGACCTCAAAAGATACGCAGTATTTT
-,-,TRBV25-1,TRBJ2-2,CASRATTRGTGELFF,TGTGCCAGCAGAGCGACGACTAGGGGCACCGGGGAGCTGTTTTTT
once,-,TRBV6-2/TRBV6-3,TRBJ2-7,CASSYLWGTYEQYF,TGTGCCAGCAGTTACCTCTGGGGGACCTACGAGCAGTACTTC
-,-,TRBV10-3,TRBJ1-1,CAISVDLLRNTEAFF,TGTGCCATCAGTGTTGACCTCCTGAGGAACACTGAAGCTTTCTTT
-,TRBD2,TRBV18,TRBJ2-1,CASSPQTGGYNEQFF,TGTGCCAGCTCACCACAGACGGGAGGCTACAATGAGCAGTTCTTC
-,TRBD1,TRBV4-1,TRBJ1-2,CASSQAGTGYGYTF,TGCGCCAGCAGCCAAGCCGGGACAGGTTATGGCTACACCTTC
-,-,TRBV5-6,TRBJ2-7,CASRSRGVYEQYF,TGTGCCAGCAGAAGCAGGGGAGTCTACGAGCAGTACTTC
-,TRBD2,TRBV10-3,TRBJ2-1,CAISESPIPLSGRANEQFF,TGTGCCATCAGTGAGTCCCCGATCCCACTAAGCGGGAGGGCCAATGAGCAGTTCTTC
-,-,TRBV28,TRBJ1-5,CASSLRGRGRRDQPQHF,TGTGCCAGCAGTTTAAGGGGGAGAGGGAGGCGGGATCAGCCCCAGCATTTT
-,-,TRBV6-5,TRBJ1-5,CASRDGGPRNQPQHF,TGTGCCAGCAGGGATGGGGGACCCCGCAATCAGCCCCAGCATTTT
-,TRBD1,TRBV3-1/TRBV3-2,TRBJ1-1,CASSQARGQGTTEAFF,TGTGCCAGCAGCCAAGCTCGGGGACAGGGGACCACTGAAGCTTTCTTT
once,-,TRBV6-4,TRBJ1-6,CASRAVTGNSPLHF,TGTGCCAGCAGGGCAGTAACGGGGAATTCACCCCTCCACTTT
-,-,TRBV5-6,TRBJ1-2,CASSYRQPMGYTF,TGTGCCAGCAGCTACCGACAGCCGATGGGCTACACCTTC
-,TRBD1,TRBV10-2,TRBJ1-2,CASSRSDRGYGYTF,TGCGCCAGCAGTAGATCCGACAGGGGGTACGGCTACACCTTC
-,TRBD1,TRBV5-1,TRBJ2-2,CASSSDRPNTGELFF,TGCGCCAGCAGCTCGGACAGGCCGAACACCGGGGAGCTGTTTTTT
-,TRBD1,TRBV28,TRBJ2-3,CASSPQRGQADTQYF,TGTGCCAGCAGTCCACAACGCGGACAGGCAGATACGCAGTATTTT
-,-,TRBV7-3,TRBJ1-1,CASSPLPVEGKNTEAFF,TGTGCCAGCAGCCCGCTGCCGGTTGAGGGTAAGAACACTGAAGCTTTCTTT
-,-,TRBV19,TRBJ1-1,CASSIDPSQGNEAFF,TGTGCCAGTAGTATAGATCCGAGTCAGGGGAACGAAGCTTTCTTT
-,-,TRBV7-9,TRBJ1-4,CASTLRPTGSTNEKLFF,TGTGCCAGCACCCTAAGGCCTACAGGGAGCACTAATGAAAAACTGTTTTTT
-,-,TRBV5-1,TRBJ1-1,CASSLVQGNTEAFF,TGCGCCAGCAGCTTGGTACAGGGGAACACTGAAGCTTTCTTT
once,-,TRBV28,TRBJ1-4,CASSTPGGANEKLFF,TGTGCCAGCAGTACCCCCGGGGGGGCTAATGAAAAACTGTTTTTT
-,-,TRBV18,TRBJ2-3,CASSPTRTDTQYF,TGTGCCAGCTCACCAACCCGCACAGATACGCAGTATTTT
-,-,TRBV19,TRBJ1-5,CASSISDDQPQHF,TGTGCCAGTAGTATTTCGGACGATCAGCCCCAGCATTTT
-,-,TRBV9,TRBJ2-6,CASSVADGVTGANVLTF,TGTGCCAGCAGCGTAGCGGACGGAGTGACTGGGGCCAACGTCCTGACTTTC
-,TRBD2,TRBV6-6,TRBJ2-7,CASTTYSPSAGAEQYF,TGTGCCAGCACCACTTACTCCCCCTCAGCGGGAGCCGAGCAGTACTTC
once,-,TRBV27,TRBJ1-4,CASSLGPLGEKLFF,TGTGCCAGCAGTCTCGGGCCCTTAGGAGAAAAACTGTTTTTT